This passage covers 2 T cell receptor beta chains from one sample sequenced in a study of PD-1 blockade in classical Hodgkin lymphoma. Libraries were prepared by immunoSEQ multiplex PCR; TCRdb keeps only in-frame clonotypes and omits some of them. Of some 95,000 clones listed, over 75% are singletons. Time point reported: cycle 4 day 1 (C4D1), after five to seven weeks of nivolumab. Each and every patient relapsed after autologous stem cell transplantation, and patients got differing brentuximab vedotin exposure. The specimen comprised peripheral blood mononuclear cells (PBMCs), sampled before the fourth cycle of nivolumab. These TCRs come from a human donor with classical Hodgkin lymphoma.

V gene TRBV11-2 combines with J gene TRBJ2-5; D unresolved. The V gene's germline CDR1 is SGHAT and CDR2 FQNNGV. CDR3 length: 14 amino acids. Trimming removed 1 base from V and 2 bases from J, with 8 bases in between. CDR3: CASSLVLQQETQYF. The CDR3 bases are TGTGCCAGCAGCTTAGTTCTACAGCAAGAGACCCAGTACTTC. The full variable domain, rest sourced from reference TRBV11-2 and TRBJ2-5, is EAGVAQSPRYKIIEKRQSVAFWCNPISGHATLYWYQQILGQGPKLLIQFQNNGVVDDSQLPKDRFSAERLKGVDSTLKIQPAKLEDSAVYLCASSLVLQQETQYFGPGTRLLVL.

CDR3 in amino acids: CASSTDRVNQPQHF. The CDR3 nucleotides are TGTGCCAGCAGCACGGACAGGGTCAATCAGCCCCAGCATTTT. J is TRBJ1-5 and V is TRBV11-2; TRBD1 matches at 8 bases. This CDR3 is 14 amino acids long. V lost 5 bases and J lost 3; bases outside the gene matches: 3. Per the germline V gene, CDR1 is SGHAT and CDR2 is FQNNGV.